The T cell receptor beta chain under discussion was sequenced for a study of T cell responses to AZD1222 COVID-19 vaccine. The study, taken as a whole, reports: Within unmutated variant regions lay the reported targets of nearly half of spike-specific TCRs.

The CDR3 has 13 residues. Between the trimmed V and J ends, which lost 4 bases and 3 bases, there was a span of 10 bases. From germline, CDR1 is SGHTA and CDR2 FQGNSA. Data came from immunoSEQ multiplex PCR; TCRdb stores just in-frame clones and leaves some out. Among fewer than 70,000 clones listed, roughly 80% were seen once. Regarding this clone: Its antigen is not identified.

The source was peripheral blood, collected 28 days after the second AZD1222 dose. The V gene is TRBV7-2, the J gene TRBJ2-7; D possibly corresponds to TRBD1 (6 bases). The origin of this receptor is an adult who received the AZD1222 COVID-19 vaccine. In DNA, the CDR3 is TGTGCCAGCAGCTCTTGGACAGACTACGAGCAGTACTTC. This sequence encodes CASSSWTDYEQYF.